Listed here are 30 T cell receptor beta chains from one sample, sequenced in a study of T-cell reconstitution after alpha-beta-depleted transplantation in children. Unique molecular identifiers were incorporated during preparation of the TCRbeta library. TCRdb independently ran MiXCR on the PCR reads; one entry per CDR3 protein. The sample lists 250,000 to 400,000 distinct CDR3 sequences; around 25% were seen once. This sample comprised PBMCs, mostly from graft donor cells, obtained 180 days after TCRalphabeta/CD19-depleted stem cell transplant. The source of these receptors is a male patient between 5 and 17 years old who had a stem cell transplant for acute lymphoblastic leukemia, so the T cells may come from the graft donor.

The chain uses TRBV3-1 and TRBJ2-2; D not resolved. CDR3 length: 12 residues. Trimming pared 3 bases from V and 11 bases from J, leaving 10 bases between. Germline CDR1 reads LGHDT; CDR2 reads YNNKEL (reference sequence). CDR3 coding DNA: TGTGCCAGCAGCCACGTTCCCTCCGAGCTGTTTTTT. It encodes CASSHVPSELFF. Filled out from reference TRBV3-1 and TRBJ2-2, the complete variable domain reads DTAVSQTPKYLVTQMGNDKSIKCEQNLGHDTMYWYKQDSKKFLKIMFSYNNKELIINETVPNRFSPKSPDKAHLNLHINSLELGDSAVYFCASSHVPSELFFGEGSRLTVL.

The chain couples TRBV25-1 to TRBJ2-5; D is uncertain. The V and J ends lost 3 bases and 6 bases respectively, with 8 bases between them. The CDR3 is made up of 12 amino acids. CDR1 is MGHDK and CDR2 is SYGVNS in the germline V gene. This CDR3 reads CASSDQKKTQYF. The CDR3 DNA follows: TGTGCCAGCAGTGACCAGAAAAAGACCCAGTACTTC.

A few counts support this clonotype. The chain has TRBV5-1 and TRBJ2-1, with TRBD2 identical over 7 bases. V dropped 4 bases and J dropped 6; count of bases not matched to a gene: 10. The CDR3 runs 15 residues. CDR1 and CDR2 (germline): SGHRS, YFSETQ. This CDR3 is CASSPLAGEGNEQFF. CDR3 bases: TGCGCCAGCAGCCCCCTGGCGGGAGAGGGCAATGAGCAGTTCTTC.

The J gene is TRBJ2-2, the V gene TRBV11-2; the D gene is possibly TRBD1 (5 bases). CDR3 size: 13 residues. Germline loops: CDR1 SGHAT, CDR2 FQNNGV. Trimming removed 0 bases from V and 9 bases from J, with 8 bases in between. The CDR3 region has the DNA TGTGCCAGCAGCTTAGACAGGGCCAGGGAGCTGTTTTTT. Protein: CASSLDRARELFF.

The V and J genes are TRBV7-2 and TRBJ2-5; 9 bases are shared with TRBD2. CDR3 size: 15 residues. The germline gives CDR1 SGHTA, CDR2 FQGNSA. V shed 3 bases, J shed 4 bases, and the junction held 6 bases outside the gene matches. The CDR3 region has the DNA TGTGCCAGCAGCTTTCGTAGCGGGAGTAGAGAGACCCAGTACTTC. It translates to CASSFRSGSRETQYF.

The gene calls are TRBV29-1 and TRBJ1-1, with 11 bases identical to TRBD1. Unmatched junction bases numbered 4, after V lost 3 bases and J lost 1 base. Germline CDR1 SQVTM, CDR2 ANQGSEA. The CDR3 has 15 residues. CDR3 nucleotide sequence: TGCAGCGTTGAGGGGACAGGGGGAAGGAACACTGAAGCTTTCTTT. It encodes CSVEGTGGRNTEAFF.

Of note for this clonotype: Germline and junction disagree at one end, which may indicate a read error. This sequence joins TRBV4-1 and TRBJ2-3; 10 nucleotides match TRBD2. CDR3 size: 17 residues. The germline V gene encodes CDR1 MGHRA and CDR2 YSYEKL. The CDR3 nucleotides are TGCGCCAGCAGCGAAGAGACTCTAGCGGGAGTAAGAGATACGCAGTATTTT. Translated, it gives CASSEETLAGVRDTQYF.

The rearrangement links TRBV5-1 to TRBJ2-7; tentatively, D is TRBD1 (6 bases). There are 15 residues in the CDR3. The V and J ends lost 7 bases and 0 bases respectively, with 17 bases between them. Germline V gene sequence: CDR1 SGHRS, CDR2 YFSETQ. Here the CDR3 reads CASAGQPASSYEQYF. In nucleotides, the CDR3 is TGCGCCAGCGCAGGACAGCCAGCATCCTCCTACGAGCAGTACTTC.

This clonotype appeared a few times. CDR3: CASSSLRDPSYEQYF. CDR3 DNA sequence: TGTGCCAGCAGCAGCCTCCGGGACCCCTCCTACGAGCAGTACTTC. V and J are TRBV7-2 and TRBJ2-7; either TRBD1 or TRBD2 may fit D (5 bases each). Trimming removed 5 bases from V and 0 bases from J, with 14 bases in between. Germline V gene data show CDR1 as SGHTA and CDR2 as FQGNSA. The CDR3 covers 15 residues.

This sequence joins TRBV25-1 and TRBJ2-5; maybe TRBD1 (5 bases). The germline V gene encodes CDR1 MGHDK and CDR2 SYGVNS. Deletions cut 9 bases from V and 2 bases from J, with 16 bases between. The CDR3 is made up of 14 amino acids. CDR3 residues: CASTPRAHQETQYF. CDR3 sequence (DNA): TGTGCCAGTACGCCCAGGGCCCATCAAGAGACCCAGTACTTC.

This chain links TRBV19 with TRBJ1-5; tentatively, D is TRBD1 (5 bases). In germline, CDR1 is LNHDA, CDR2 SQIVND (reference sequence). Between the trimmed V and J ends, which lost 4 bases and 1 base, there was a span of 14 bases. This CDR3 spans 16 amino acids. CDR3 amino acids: CASSTRDSRSNQPQHF. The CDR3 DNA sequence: TGTGCCAGTAGTACCCGCGACAGCCGCAGCAATCAGCCCCAGCATTTT.

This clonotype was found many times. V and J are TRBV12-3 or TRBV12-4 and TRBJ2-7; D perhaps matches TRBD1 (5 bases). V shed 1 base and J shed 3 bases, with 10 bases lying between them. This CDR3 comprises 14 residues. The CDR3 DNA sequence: TGTGCCAGCAGTTTAGAGCCCAGGGACTACGAGCAGTACTTC. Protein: CASSLEPRDYEQYF.

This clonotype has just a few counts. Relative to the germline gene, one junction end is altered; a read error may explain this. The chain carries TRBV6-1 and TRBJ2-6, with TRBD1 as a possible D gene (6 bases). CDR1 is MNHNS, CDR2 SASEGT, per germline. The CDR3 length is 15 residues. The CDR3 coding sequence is TGTGCCAGCAGTCGGACCCTTTCAGGGGCCAACGTCCTGACTTTT. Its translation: CASSRTLSGANVLTF.

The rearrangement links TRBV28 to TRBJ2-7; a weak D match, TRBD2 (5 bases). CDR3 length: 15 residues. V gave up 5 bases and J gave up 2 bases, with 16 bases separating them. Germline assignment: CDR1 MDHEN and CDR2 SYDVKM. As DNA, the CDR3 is TGTGCCAGCAGTAGACCGGGAAAGGGTACCTACGAGCAGTACTTC. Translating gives CASSRPGKGTYEQYF.

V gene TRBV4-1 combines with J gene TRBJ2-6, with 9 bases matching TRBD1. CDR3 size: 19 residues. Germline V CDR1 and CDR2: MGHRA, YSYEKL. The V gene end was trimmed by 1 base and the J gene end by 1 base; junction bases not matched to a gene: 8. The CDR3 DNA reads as TGCGCCAGCAGCCAAGGACAGGGGGTGTTGATGTCTGGGGCCAACGTCCTGACTTTC. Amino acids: CASSQGQGVLMSGANVLTF.

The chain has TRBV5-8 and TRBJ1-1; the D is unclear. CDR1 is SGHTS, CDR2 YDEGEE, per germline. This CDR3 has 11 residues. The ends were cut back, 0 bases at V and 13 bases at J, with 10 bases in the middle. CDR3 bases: TGTGCCAGCAGCTTGGAAGTCCAAGTTTTCTTT. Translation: CASSLEVQVFF.

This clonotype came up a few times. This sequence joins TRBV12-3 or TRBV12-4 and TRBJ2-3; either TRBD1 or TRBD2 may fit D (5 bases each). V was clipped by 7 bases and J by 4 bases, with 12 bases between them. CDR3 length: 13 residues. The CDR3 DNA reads TGTGCCAGCACGGGACGAGATGCAGATACGCAGTATTTT. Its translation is CASTGRDADTQYF.

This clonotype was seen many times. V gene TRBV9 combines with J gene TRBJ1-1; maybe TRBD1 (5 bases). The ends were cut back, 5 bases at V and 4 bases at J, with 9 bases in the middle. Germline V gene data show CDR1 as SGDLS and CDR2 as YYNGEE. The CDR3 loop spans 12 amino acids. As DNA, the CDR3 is TGTGCCAGCAGTTGGGACGGCACTGAAGCTTTCTTT. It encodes CASSWDGTEAFF.

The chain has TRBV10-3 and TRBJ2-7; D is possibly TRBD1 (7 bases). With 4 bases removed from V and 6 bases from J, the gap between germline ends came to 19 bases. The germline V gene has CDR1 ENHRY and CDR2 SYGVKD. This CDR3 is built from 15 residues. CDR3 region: CAISARDSAGSEQYF. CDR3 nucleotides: TGTGCCATCAGTGCCCGGGACAGTGCGGGAAGCGAGCAGTACTTC.

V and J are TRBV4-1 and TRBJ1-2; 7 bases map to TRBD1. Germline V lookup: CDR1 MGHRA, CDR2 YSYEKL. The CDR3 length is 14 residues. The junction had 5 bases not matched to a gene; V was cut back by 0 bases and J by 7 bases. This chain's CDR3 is CASSQDAGGCGYTF. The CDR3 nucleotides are TGCGCCAGCAGCCAAGATGCAGGGGGGTGTGGCTACACCTTC.

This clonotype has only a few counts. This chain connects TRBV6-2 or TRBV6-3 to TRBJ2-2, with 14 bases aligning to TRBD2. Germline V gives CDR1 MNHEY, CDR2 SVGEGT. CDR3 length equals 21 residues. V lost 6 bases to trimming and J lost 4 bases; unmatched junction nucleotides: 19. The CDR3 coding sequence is TGTGCCAGCAGATACCGTGCTTTGGGACTAGCGGGAGAGGGGGGCACCGGGGAGCTGTTTTTT. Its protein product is CASRYRALGLAGEGGTGELFF.

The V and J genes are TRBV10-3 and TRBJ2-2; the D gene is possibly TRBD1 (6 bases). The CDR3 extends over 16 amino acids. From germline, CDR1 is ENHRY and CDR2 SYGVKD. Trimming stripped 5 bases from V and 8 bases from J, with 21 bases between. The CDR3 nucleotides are TGTGCCATCAGTCTCCCGGTCGTCAGGGGCATGGGGGAGCTGTTTTTT. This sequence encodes CAISLPVVRGMGELFF.

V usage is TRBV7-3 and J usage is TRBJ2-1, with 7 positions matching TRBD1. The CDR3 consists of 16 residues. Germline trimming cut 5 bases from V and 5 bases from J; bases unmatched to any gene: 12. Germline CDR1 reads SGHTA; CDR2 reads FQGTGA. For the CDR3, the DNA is TGTGCCAGCAGCCGAACAGGGGTAGTAAGAAACAATGAGCAGTTCTTC. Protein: CASSRTGVVRNNEQFF.

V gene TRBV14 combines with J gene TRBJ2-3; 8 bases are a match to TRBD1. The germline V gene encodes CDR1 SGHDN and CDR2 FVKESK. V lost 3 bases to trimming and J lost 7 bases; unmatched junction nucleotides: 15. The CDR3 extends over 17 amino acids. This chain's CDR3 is CASSQIRGQGWWNTQYF. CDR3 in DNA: TGTGCCAGCAGCCAGATTCGAGGACAGGGATGGTGGAATACGCAGTATTTT. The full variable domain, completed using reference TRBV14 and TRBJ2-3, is EAGVTQFPSHSVIEKGQTVTLRCDPISGHDNLYWYRRVMGKEIKFLLHFVKESKQDESGMPNNRFLAERTGGTYSTLKVQPAELEDSGVYFCASSQIRGQGWWNTQYFGPGTRLTVL.

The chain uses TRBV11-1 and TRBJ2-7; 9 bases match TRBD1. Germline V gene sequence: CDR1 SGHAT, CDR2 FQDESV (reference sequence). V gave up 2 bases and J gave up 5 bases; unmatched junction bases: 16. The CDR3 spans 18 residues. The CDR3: CASSLTDWDREYWDEQYF. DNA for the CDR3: TGTGCCAGCAGCTTAACCGACTGGGACAGGGAGTACTGGGACGAGCAGTACTTC. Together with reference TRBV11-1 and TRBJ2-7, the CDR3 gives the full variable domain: EAEVAQSPRYKITEKSQAVAFWCDPISGHATLYWYRQILGQGPELLVQFQDESVVDDSQLPKDRFSAERLKGVDSTLKIQPAELGDSAMYLCASSLTDWDREYWDEQYFGPGTRLTVT.

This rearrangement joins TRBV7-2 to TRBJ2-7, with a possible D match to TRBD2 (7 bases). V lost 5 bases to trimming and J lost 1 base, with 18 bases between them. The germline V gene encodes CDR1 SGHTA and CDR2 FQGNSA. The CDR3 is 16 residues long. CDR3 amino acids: CASSDARERGSYEQYF. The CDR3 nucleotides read TGTGCCAGCAGCGATGCGCGGGAGAGGGGGTCCTACGAGCAGTACTTC.

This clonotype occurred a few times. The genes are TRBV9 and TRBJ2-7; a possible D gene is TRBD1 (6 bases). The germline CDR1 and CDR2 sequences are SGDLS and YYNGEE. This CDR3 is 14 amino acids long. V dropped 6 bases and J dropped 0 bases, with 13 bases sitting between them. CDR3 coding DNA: TGTGCCAGCACCCGGACAGAGCCCTCCTACGAGCAGTACTTC. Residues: CASTRTEPSYEQYF.

The CDR3 protein is CAISDSPPGQGPMNTEAFF. As DNA, the CDR3 is TGTGCCATCAGTGATTCACCACCGGGACAGGGGCCCATGAACACTGAAGCTTTCTTT. This chain joins TRBV10-3 and TRBJ1-1; 10 bases map to TRBD1. This CDR3 is built from 19 residues. V lost 3 bases, J lost 0 bases, and 13 bases stayed unmatched. Germline values: CDR1 ENHRY, CDR2 SYGVKD.

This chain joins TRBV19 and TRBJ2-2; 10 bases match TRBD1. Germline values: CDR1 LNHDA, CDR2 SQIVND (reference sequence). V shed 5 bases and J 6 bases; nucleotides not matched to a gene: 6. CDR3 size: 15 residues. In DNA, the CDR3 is TGTGCCAGTAGTTTAGGACAGGGGGATGCCGGGGAGCTGTTTTTT. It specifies CASSLGQGDAGELFF.

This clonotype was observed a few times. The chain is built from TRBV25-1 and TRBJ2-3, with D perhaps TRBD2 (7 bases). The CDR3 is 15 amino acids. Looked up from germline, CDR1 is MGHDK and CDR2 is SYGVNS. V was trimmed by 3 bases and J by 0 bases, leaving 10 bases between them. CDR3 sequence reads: CASSDRGASTDTQYF. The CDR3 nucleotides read TGTGCCAGCAGTGATCGGGGGGCTAGCACAGATACGCAGTATTTT.